The present TCR beta chain was sequenced within a study of radiotherapy plus CTLA-4 blockade in lung cancer. Study-wide context: The study recorded objective responses in around a sixth of patients and disease control in about 30%.

Whole-study results and caveats: Blood saw expansion of tumor-derived TCR clones after radiotherapy plus ipilimumab. The best predictor of response was reported to be early blood T cell clone dynamics, with interferon-beta.

Turning to this clone: Antigen specificity is unknown.

The repertoire was sequenced with immunoSEQ multiplex PCR; TCRdb's copy has only in-frame clones and lacks some. The sample shows 80,000 to 100,000 clones, approximately 85% of them seen only once. Focal radiation was given together with CTLA-4 blockade (ipilimumab) to patients with chemo-refractory metastatic non-small-cell lung cancer. The sequence was obtained from a human donor with non-small cell lung cancer who had a partial response to radiotherapy plus ipilimumab. Sequenced here: peripheral blood, sampled from a patient treated with radiotherapy plus ipilimumab.

The CDR3 region is CASSPEREEQPQHF. CDR3 nucleotides: TGTGCCAGCTCTCCGGAGAGGGAAGAGCAGCCCCAGCATTTT. This rearrangement joins TRBV2 to TRBJ1-5; D unresolved. The CDR3 length is 14 residues. V gave up 8 bases and J gave up 7 bases, with 18 bases separating them. Germline V gives CDR1 SNHLY, CDR2 FYNNEI. Full variable domain (rest looked up from reference TRBV2 and TRBJ1-5): EPEVTQTPSHQVTQMGQEVILRCVPISNHLYFYWYRQILGQKVEFLVSFYNNEISEKSEIFDDQFSVERPDGSNFTLKIRSTKLEDSAMYFCASSPEREEQPQHFGDGTRLSIL.